This T cell receptor beta chain was captured in a study of blood T cell repertoires in COVID-19. The V and J ends lost 6 bases and 4 bases, in that order; junction bases with no gene match: 8. The length of the CDR3 is 14 residues. The germline CDR1 and CDR2 sequences are SQVTM and ANQGSEA. Original handling: The assay estimated nucleated cells by amplifying reference gene primers. Libraries were prepared by immunoSEQ multiplex PCR; TCRdb keeps only in-frame clonotypes and omits some of them. D and trimming come from the DNA, and the V and J calls and clone size come from that table. The table lists about 160,000 clones, 89% of them singletons.

The sample consisted of peripheral blood. The sequence derives from a man aged 55 to 70 with acute or convalescent COVID-19. The chain combines TRBV29-1 with TRBJ2-1, with 8 bases aligning to TRBD1. The CDR3 nucleotides are TGCAGCGTCCTTACAGGGGGAGGTTACAATGAGCAGTTCTTC. The encoded protein is CSVLTGGGYNEQFF.